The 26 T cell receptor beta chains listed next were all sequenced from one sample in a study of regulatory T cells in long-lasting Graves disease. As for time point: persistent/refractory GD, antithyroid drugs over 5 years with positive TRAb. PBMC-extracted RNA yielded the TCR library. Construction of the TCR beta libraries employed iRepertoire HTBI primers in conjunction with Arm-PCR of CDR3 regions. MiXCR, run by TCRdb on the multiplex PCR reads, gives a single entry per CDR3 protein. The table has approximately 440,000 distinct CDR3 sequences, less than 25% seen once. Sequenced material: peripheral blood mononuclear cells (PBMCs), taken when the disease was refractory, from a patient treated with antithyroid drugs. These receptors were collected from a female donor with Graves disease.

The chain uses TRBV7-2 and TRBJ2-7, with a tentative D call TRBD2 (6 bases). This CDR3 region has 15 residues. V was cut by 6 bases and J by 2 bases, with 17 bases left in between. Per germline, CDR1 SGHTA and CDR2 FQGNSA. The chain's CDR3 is CASRTGPGVPYEQYF. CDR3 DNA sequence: TGTGCCAGCAGAACTGGCCCGGGGGTCCCCTACGAGCAGTACTTC.

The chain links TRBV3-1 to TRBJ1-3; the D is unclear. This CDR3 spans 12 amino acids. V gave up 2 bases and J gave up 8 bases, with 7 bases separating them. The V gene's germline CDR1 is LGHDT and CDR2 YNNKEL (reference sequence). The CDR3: CASSQTEDTIYF. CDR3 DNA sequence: TGTGCCAGCAGCCAAACAGAGGACACCATATATTTT.

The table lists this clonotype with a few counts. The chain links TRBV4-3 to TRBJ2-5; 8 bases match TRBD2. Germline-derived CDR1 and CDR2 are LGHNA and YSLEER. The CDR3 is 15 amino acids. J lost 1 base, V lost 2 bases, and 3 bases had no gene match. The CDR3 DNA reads TGCGCCAGCAGCCAATTAGCGGGACGCCAAGAGACCCAGTACTTC. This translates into CASSQLAGRQETQYF.

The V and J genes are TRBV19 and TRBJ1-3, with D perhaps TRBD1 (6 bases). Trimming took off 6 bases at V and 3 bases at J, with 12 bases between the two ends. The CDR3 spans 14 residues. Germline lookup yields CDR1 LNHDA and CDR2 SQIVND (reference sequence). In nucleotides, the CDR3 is TGTGCCAGTAGATCGGGGGCTATTGGAAACACCATATATTTT. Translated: CASRSGAIGNTIYF.

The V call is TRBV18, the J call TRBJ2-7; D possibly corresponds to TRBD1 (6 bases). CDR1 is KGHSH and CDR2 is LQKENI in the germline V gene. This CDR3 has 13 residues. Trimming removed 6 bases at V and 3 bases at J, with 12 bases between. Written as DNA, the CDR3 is TGTGCCAGCTCGGATACAGGGAACTACGAGCAGTACTTC. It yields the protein CASSDTGNYEQYF.

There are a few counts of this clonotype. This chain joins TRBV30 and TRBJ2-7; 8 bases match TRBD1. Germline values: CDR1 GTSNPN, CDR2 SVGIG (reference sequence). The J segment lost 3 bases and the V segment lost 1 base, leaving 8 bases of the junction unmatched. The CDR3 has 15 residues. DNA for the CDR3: TGTGCCTGGAGTGCTAGGGCAGGGGGCATCTACGAGCAGTACTTC. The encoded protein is CAWSARAGGIYEQYF. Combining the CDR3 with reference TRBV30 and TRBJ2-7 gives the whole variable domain SQTIHQWPATLVQPVGSPLSLECTVEGTSNPNLYWYRQAAGRGLQLLFYSVGIGQISSEVPQNLSASRPQDRQFILSSKKLLLSDSGFYLCAWSARAGGIYEQYFGPGTRLTVT.

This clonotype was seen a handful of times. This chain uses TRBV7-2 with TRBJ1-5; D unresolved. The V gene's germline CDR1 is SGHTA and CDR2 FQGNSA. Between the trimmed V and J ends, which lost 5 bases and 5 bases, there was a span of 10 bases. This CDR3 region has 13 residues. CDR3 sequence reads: CASSPSSDQPQHF. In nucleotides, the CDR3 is TGTGCCAGCAGCCCGTCTTCAGATCAGCCCCAGCATTTT.

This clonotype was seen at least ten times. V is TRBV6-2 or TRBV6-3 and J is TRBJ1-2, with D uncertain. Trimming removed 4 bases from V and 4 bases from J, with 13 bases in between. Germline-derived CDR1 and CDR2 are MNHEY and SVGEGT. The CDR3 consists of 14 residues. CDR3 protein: CASSSRGGSYGYTF. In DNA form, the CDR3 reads TGTGCCAGCAGTTCACGCGGAGGGTCCTATGGCTACACCTTC.

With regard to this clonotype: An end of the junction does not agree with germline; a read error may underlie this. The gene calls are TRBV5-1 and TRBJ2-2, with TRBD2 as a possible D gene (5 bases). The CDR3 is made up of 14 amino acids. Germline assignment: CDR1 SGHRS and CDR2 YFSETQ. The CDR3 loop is CASRTSTSSGELFF. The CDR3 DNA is TGTGCCAGCCGGACTTCTACCTCATCCGGGGAGCTGTTTTTT.

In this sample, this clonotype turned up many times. As DNA, the CDR3 is TGCAGCGTTCTTACCCAAAGCTATGGCTACACCTTC. Protein: CSVLTQSYGYTF. The chain uses TRBV29-1 and TRBJ1-2; D gene ambiguous. V gave up 5 bases and J gave up 4 bases, with 11 bases separating them. In germline, CDR1 is SQVTM, CDR2 ANQGSEA. The CDR3 is 12 amino acids.

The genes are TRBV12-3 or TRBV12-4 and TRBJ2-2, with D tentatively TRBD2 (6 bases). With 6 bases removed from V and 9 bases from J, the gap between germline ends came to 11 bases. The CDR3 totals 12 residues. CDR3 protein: CASSGRIWELFF. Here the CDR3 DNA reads TGTGCCAGCAGCGGGAGAATATGGGAGCTGTTTTTT.

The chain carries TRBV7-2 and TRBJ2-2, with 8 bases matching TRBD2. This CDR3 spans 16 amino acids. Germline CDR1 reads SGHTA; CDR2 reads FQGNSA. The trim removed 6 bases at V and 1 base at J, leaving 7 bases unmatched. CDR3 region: CASRALSGKNTGELFF. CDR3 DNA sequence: TGTGCCAGCAGGGCACTTAGCGGGAAGAACACCGGGGAGCTGTTTTTT.

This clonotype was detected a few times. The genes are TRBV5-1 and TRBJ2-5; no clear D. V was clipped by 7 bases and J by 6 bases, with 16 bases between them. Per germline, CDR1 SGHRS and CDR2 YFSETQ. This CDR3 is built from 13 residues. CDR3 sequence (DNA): TGCGCCAGCGGTTCGCCGGGCATCCAGACCCAGTACTTC. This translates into CASGSPGIQTQYF. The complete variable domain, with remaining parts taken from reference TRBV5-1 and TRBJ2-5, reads KAGVTQTPRYLIKTRGQQVTLSCSPISGHRSVSWYQQTPGQGLQFLFEYFSETQRNKGNFPGRFSGRQFSNSRSEMNVSTLELGDSALYLCASGSPGIQTQYFGPGTRLLVL.

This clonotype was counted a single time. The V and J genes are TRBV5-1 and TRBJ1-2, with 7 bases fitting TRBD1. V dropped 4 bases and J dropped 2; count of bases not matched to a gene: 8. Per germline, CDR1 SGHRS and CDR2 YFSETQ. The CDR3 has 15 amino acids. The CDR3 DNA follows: TGCGCCAGCAGCCCGGGACAGAAGATAAACTATGGCTACACCTTC. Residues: CASSPGQKINYGYTF.

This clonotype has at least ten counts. CDR3 sequence: CASSEWGGSSTNEKLFF. CDR3 DNA: TGTGCCAGCAGTGAATGGGGGGGGTCTTCAACTAATGAAAAACTGTTTTTT. The genes are TRBV25-1 and TRBJ1-4, with D possibly TRBD1 on 5 matching bases. Germline V gene sequence: CDR1 MGHDK, CDR2 SYGVNS. V lost 1 base, J lost 0 bases, and 12 bases lay in between. The CDR3 is made up of 17 amino acids.

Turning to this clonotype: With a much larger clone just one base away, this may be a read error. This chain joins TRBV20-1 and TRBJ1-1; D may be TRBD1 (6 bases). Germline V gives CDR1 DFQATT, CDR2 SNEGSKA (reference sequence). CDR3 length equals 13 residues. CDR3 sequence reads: CSAHPAGETGAFF. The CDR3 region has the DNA TGCAGTGCCCACCCGGCAGGGGAGACTGGAGCTTTCTTT.

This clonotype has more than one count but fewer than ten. The DNA of the CDR3 is TGTGCCAGCAGCGATAGACTAGCGGGAGTGGGGGAGACCCAGTACTTC. As protein: CASSDRLAGVGETQYF. The V and J genes are TRBV9 and TRBJ2-5, with TRBD2 matching over 12 bases. The V gene end was trimmed by 3 bases and the J gene end by 5 bases; junction bases not matched to a gene: 8. CDR1 and CDR2 (germline): SGDLS, YYNGEE. This CDR3 is 16 amino acids long.

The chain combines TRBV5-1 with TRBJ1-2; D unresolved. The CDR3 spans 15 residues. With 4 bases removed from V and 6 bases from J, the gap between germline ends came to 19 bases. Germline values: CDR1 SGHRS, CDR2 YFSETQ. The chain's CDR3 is CASSMRTELRNGYTF. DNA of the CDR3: TGCGCCAGCAGCATGAGGACGGAGCTAAGAAATGGCTACACCTTC.

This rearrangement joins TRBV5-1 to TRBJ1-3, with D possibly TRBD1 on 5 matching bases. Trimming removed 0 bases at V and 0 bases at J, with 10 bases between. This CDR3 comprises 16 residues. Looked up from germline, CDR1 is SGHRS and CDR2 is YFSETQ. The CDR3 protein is CASSLERGNSGNTIYF. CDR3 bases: TGCGCCAGCAGCTTGGAGCGGGGGAACTCTGGAAACACCATATATTTT.

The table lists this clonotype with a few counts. CDR3 DNA sequence: TGTGCCAGCAGCCCACCGGGACTAGCTACCACCGGGGAGCTGTTTTTT. Translating it yields CASSPPGLATTGELFF. The chain couples TRBV7-2 to TRBJ2-2, with TRBD2 identical over 9 bases. Losses at the gene ends were 5 bases for V and 4 bases for J; bases not matched to a gene: 8. The CDR3 contains 16 residues. Germline-derived CDR1 and CDR2 are SGHTA and FQGNSA.

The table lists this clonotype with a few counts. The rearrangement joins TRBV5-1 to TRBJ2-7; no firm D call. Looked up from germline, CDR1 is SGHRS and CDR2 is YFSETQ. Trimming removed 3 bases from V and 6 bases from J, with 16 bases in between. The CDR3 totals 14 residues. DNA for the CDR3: TGCGCCAGCAGCTCCACTCAATTGCTTGGCGAGCAGTACTTC. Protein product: CASSSTQLLGEQYF.

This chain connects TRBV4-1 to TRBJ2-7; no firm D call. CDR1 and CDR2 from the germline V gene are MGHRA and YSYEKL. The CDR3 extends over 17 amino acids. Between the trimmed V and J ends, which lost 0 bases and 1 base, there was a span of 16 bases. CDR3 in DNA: TGCGCCAGCAGCCAAGAGGGTCCACCGTTTGAGTCCTACGAGCAGTACTTC. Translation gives CASSQEGPPFESYEQYF.

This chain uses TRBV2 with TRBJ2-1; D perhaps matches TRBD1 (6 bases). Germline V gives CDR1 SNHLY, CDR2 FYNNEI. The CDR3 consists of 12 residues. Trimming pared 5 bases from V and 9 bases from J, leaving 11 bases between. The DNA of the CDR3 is TGTGCCAGCAGTTTTTCCAGGGGTGAGCAGTTCTTC. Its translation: CASSFSRGEQFF.

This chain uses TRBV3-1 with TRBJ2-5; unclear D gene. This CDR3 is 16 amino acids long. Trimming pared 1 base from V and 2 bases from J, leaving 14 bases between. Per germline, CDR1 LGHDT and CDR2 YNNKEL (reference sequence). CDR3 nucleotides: TGTGCCAGCAGCCAAGCCCCAAGACTGAATCAAGAGACCCAGTACTTC. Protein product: CASSQAPRLNQETQYF.

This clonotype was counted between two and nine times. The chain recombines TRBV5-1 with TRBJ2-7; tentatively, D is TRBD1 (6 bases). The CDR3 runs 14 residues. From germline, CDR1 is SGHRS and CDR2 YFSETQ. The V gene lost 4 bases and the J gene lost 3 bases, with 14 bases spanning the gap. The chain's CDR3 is CASSPRQASYEQYF. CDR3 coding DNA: TGCGCCAGCAGCCCTCGACAGGCAAGCTACGAGCAGTACTTC.

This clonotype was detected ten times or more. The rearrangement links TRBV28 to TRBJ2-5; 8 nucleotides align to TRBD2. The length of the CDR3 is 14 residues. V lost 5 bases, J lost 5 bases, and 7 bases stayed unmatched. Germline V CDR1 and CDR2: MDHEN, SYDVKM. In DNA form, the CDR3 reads TGTGCCAGCAGTGGGGCAGCGGGAGTTGAGACCCAGTACTTC. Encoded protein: CASSGAAGVETQYF.